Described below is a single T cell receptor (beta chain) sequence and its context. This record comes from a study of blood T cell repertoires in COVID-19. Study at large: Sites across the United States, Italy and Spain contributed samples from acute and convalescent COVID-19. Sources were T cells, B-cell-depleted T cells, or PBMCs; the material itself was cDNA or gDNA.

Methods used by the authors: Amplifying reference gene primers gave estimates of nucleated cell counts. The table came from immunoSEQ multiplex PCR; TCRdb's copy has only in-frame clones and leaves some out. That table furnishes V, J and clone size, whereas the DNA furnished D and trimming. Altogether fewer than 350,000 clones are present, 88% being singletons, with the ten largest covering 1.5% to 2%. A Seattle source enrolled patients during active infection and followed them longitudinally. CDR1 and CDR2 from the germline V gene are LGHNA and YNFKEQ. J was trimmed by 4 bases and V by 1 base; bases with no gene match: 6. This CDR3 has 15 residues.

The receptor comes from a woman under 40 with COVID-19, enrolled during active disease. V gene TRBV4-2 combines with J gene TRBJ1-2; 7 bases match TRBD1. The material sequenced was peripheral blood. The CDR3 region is CASSQGDRNIYGYTF. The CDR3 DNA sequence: TGTGCCAGCAGCCAAGGGGACAGAAACATCTATGGCTACACCTTC.